The clone carrying this T cell receptor beta chain was found many times. Its antigen remains unidentified. Patients were aged 18 to 65, had disease duration under 2 months, and had newly diagnosed hyperthyroidism. Drawn at first hyperthyroidism diagnosis, the blood sample preceded any ophthalmopathy symptoms. The CDR3 is made up of 15 amino acids. V lost 1 base and J lost 2; bases outside the gene matches: 3. Germline-derived CDR1 and CDR2 are LGHDT and YNNKEL (reference sequence). This entry comes from a study of T cells in Graves' hyperthyroidism and ophthalmopathy. Study-wide findings and caveats: Blood also carried most thyroid clonotypes expanded above 0.001. Ophthalmopathy onset followed model prediction by a median approximately 6.2 months.

RNA transcripts were the template for amplifying TCR beta CDR3 regions. The primer set for the first-round RT-PCR of the TCR CDR3 was HTBI. In TCRdb, the multiplex PCR reads were re-called with MiXCR into one record per CDR3 protein. The sample records approximately 720,000 distinct CDR3 sequences, around a sixth being singletons. The sequenced material came from blood. The TCR comes from a woman aged 50 to 60 with Graves' hyperthyroidism that later progressed to Graves' ophthalmopathy. V is TRBV3-1 and J is TRBJ2-3, with TRBD2 identical over 7 bases. In DNA form, the CDR3 reads TGTGCCAGCAGCCAAGGGCGGGGGTACACAGATACGCAGTATTTT. Translated, it gives CASSQGRGYTDTQYF.